This passage covers 22 T cell receptor beta chains from one sample sequenced in a study of cytomegalovirus exposure and HLA in healthy donors. 60 Vbeta and 13 Jbeta primers were used in PCR. Repertoires were generated with immunoSEQ multiplex PCR, while TCRdb's copy carries only in-frame clones and drops some. The sample lists tens of thousands of clones, about 74% occurring once. Sequenced: PBMCs. These receptors all come from a man aged 30 to 45 in good health and CMV-seronegative.

This clone was seen only once. V and J are TRBV19 and TRBJ2-1; 9 bases are a match to TRBD1. CDR1 and CDR2 from the germline V gene are LNHDA and SQIVND (reference sequence). With V trimmed by 7 bases and J by 5 bases, 9 bases remained unmatched. CDR3 length: 15 residues. The CDR3 spells CASNLHRGRDNEQFF. Here the CDR3 DNA reads TGTGCCAGTAATCTGCACAGGGGGCGAGACAATGAGCAGTTCTTC.

The CDR3 reads CASRGGTGDTGELFF. The CDR3 nucleotides read TGTGCCAGCAGGGGAGGGACAGGGGACACCGGGGAGCTGTTTTTT. This chain links TRBV6-1 with TRBJ2-2; 10 bases are a match to TRBD1. V lost 6 bases and J lost 3; bases outside the gene matches: 4. There are 15 residues in the CDR3. The germline V gene has CDR1 MNHNS and CDR2 SASEGT.

J is TRBJ2-5 and V is TRBV7-9, with D tentatively TRBD2 (5 bases). The CDR3 loop spans 15 amino acids. Germline CDR1 reads SEHNR; CDR2 reads FQNEAQ (reference sequence). V lost 3 bases, J lost 7 bases, and 18 bases lay in between. The CDR3 DNA follows: TGTGCCAGCAGCTTGTTAGGTAGGGCCGGAGGGACCCAGTACTTC. It specifies CASSLLGRAGGTQYF.

The rearrangement links TRBV7-2 to TRBJ2-3; TRBD2 matches 11 bases. The CDR3 loop spans 19 amino acids. Per germline, CDR1 SGHTA and CDR2 FQGNSA. J lost 1 base, V lost 2 bases, and 11 bases had no gene match. The CDR3 spells CASSLRYSGRASGTDTQYF. CDR3 sequence (DNA): TGTGCCAGCAGCTTAAGGTATAGCGGGAGGGCCAGCGGCACAGATACGCAGTATTTT.

The genes are TRBV15 and TRBJ2-1, with a tentative D call TRBD2 (5 bases). The CDR3 is 14 residues long. In germline, CDR1 is LNHNV, CDR2 YYDKDF (reference sequence). Between the trimmed V and J ends, which lost 5 bases and 5 bases, there was a span of 13 bases. This CDR3 is CATSFRRDDNEQFF. The CDR3 DNA follows: TGTGCCACCAGCTTCCGTCGGGATGACAATGAGCAGTTCTTC. Variable domain in full (rest from reference TRBV15 and TRBJ2-1): DAMVIQNPRYQVTQFGKPVTLSCSQTLNHNVMYWYQQKSSQAPKLLFHYYDKDFNNEADTPDNFQSRRPNTSFCFLDIRSPGLGDTAMYLCATSFRRDDNEQFFGPGTRLTVL.

The J gene is TRBJ2-7, the V gene TRBV10-3, with 8 bases matching TRBD1. V lost 8 bases and J lost 3; bases outside the gene matches: 6. The CDR3 totals 13 residues. Germline CDR1 reads ENHRY; CDR2 reads SYGVKD. DNA of the CDR3: TGTGCCATCGACAGGGGCGCAGGCTACGAGCAGTACTTC. Translated: CAIDRGAGYEQYF.

The CDR3 spells CASSQDGEARGYTF. The CDR3 DNA is TGTGCCAGCAGCCAAGATGGAGAGGCGCGCGGCTACACCTTC. The gene calls are TRBV4-2 and TRBJ1-2; D remains unclear. V dropped 0 bases and J dropped 8 bases, with 13 bases sitting between them. Germline V gene sequence: CDR1 LGHNA, CDR2 YNFKEQ. The CDR3 is made up of 14 amino acids.

The CDR3 spells CASGRQGGYNEQFF. CDR3 DNA sequence: TGTGCTAGTGGTCGACAGGGGGGGTACAATGAGCAGTTCTTC. The chain is built from TRBV12-5 and TRBJ2-1; 9 positions match TRBD1. This CDR3 spans 14 amino acids. Germline lookup yields CDR1 LGHNT and CDR2 FRNRAP. V shed 5 bases and J 4 bases; nucleotides not matched to a gene: 3.

The rearrangement joins TRBV19 to TRBJ2-3; 7 bases are shared with TRBD2. The CDR3 has 15 residues. Germline V lookup: CDR1 LNHDA, CDR2 SQIVND (reference sequence). Trimming removed 4 bases from V and 4 bases from J; junction bases left unmatched: 8. CDR3 sequence: CASSSLLTSADTQYF. For the CDR3, the DNA is TGTGCCAGTAGTAGCCTCTTAACTAGCGCAGATACGCAGTATTTT.

The chain couples TRBV7-9 to TRBJ2-7, with 10 nucleotides matching TRBD2. Germline V gives CDR1 SEHNR, CDR2 FQNEAQ (reference sequence). V gave up 5 bases and J gave up 5 bases; unmatched junction bases: 12. The CDR3 spans 16 residues. CDR3 nucleotides: TGTGCCAGCAGCCCAAGAACTAGCGGGGAAGGAGACGAGCAGTACTTC. Translated, it gives CASSPRTSGEGDEQYF.

The chain carries TRBV9 and TRBJ1-1, with D maybe TRBD1 (5 bases). The CDR3 totals 14 residues. Germline CDR1 reads SGDLS; CDR2 reads YYNGEE. V was cut by 4 bases and J by 4 bases, with 14 bases left in between. In DNA form, the CDR3 reads TGTGCCAGCAGCCGGACATCGGGGGGCACTGAAGCTTTCTTT. Translation gives CASSRTSGGTEAFF.

V gene TRBV11-2 combines with J gene TRBJ1-2; D is possibly TRBD1 (6 bases). In germline, CDR1 is SGHAT, CDR2 FQNNGV. Trimming took off 4 bases at V and 8 bases at J, with 20 bases between the two ends. The CDR3 length is 15 residues. As DNA, the CDR3 is TGTGCCAGCAGCTGGACAGCCTTCCTGGGGGACGGCTACACCTTC. Its translation is CASSWTAFLGDGYTF. The full variable domain, in which reference TRBV11-2 and TRBJ1-2 provide the parts outside the CDR3, is EAGVAQSPRYKIIEKRQSVAFWCNPISGHATLYWYQQILGQGPKLLIQFQNNGVVDDSQLPKDRFSAERLKGVDSTLKIQPAKLEDSAVYLCASSWTAFLGDGYTFGSGTRLTVV.

The chain links TRBV19 to TRBJ1-2; D not resolved. The CDR3 is made up of 14 amino acids. The germline gives CDR1 LNHDA, CDR2 SQIVND (reference sequence). V gave up 7 bases and J gave up 3 bases, with 15 bases separating them. CDR3 residues: CASMLLGRDYGYTF. The DNA for the CDR3 is TGTGCCAGTATGTTACTCGGTAGAGACTATGGCTACACCTTC.

The chain combines TRBV7-8 with TRBJ2-3, with TRBD2 matching 8 bases. There are 16 residues in the CDR3. Trimming cost V 5 bases and J 0 bases; bases outside gene matches: 7. Per the germline V gene, CDR1 is SGHVS and CDR2 is FQNEAQ. The CDR3 DNA follows: TGTGCCAGCAGCCCACTAGCGGACTCTAGCACAGATACGCAGTATTTT. It yields the protein CASSPLADSSTDTQYF.

The CDR3 loop is CASEPPGTGAYEQYF. In DNA, the CDR3 is TGTGCCAGTGAACCCCCGGGGACAGGGGCCTACGAGCAGTACTTC. This chain connects TRBV28 to TRBJ2-7; 10 bases fit TRBD1. The V gene's germline CDR1 is MDHEN and CDR2 SYDVKM. V gave up 9 bases and J gave up 2 bases; unmatched junction bases: 10. This CDR3 contains 15 residues.

This sequence joins TRBV7-9 and TRBJ2-1, with 8 nucleotides matching TRBD2. V lost 5 bases, J lost 4 bases, and 7 bases stayed unmatched. This CDR3 is built from 15 residues. Germline V lookup: CDR1 SEHNR, CDR2 FQNEAQ (reference sequence). The CDR3 here is CASSSSGTRYNEQFF. In DNA form, the CDR3 reads TGTGCCAGCAGCAGTAGCGGGACAAGATACAATGAGCAGTTCTTC.

Note on this clone: Mismatch with germline at one junction end may stem from a read error. This chain connects TRBV7-9 to TRBJ2-7, with TRBD1 matching over 7 bases. Per the germline V gene, CDR1 is SEHNR and CDR2 is FQNEAQ (reference sequence). The CDR3 is 14 amino acids. The CDR3 protein is CSSSPRDRTYEQYF. As DNA, the CDR3 is TGTTCCAGCAGTCCTCGGGACAGAACCTACGAGCAGTACTTC. Filled out from reference TRBV7-9 and TRBJ2-7, the complete variable domain reads DTGVSQNPRHKITKRGQNVTFRCDPISEHNRLYWYRQTLGQGPEFLTYFQNEAQLEKSRLLSDRFSAERPKGSFSTLEIQRTEQGDSAMYLCSSSPRDRTYEQYFGPGTRLTVT.

The V and J genes are TRBV6-1 and TRBJ2-5; TRBD2 matches 8 bases. V shed 6 bases, J shed 11 bases, and the junction held 11 bases outside the gene matches. Germline V gives CDR1 MNHNS, CDR2 SASEGT. The CDR3 contains 13 residues. The CDR3 sequence is CASRESGRGEQYF. For the CDR3, the DNA is TGTGCCAGCAGGGAGAGCGGGAGAGGGGAGCAGTACTTC.

This clone came up a few times. V usage is TRBV2 and J usage is TRBJ2-1; D not resolved. The CDR3 totals 13 residues. Trimming stripped 4 bases from V and 3 bases from J, with 7 bases between. CDR1 SNHLY and CDR2 FYNNEI come from the germline V gene. The CDR3 loop reads CASSGGSYNEQFF. In nucleotides, the CDR3 is TGTGCCAGCAGTGGTGGCAGCTACAATGAGCAGTTCTTC.

A few counts support this clone. The CDR3 coding sequence is TGTGCCAGCAGCGGCAGGACTAGCGGAACCTACCAAGAGACCCAGTACTTC. This encodes CASSGRTSGTYQETQYF. The chain recombines TRBV7-2 with TRBJ2-5; TRBD2 matches 10 bases. V was pared by 5 bases and J by 0 bases, with 9 bases of the junction left unmatched. CDR1 is SGHTA and CDR2 is FQGNSA in the germline V gene. The CDR3 contains 17 residues.

This chain joins TRBV5-1 and TRBJ2-2; a weak D match, TRBD1 (6 bases). The CDR3 extends over 15 amino acids. Trimming pared 5 bases from V and 5 bases from J, leaving 16 bases between. CDR1 is SGHRS and CDR2 is YFSETQ in the germline V gene. Here the CDR3 reads CASRHQGKITGELFF. Here the CDR3 DNA reads TGCGCCAGCAGGCATCAGGGGAAGATAACCGGGGAGCTGTTTTTT.

The chain couples TRBV7-6 to TRBJ1-5; unclear D gene. The CDR3 extends over 14 amino acids. Germline CDR1 SGHVS, CDR2 FNYEAQ. V lost 1 base and J 6 bases, leaving 10 bases between the germline ends. The DNA of the CDR3 is TGTGCCAGCAGCTTAGGAGGGTGGGGTCAGCCCCAGCATTTT. Translation: CASSLGGWGQPQHF.